The count of the clone carrying this TCR beta chain is one. This entry belongs to a study of T cell changes during pregnancy in multiple sclerosis. Measured with immunoSEQ multiplex PCR; TCRdb has only the in-frame clones, and not every one. Among over 85,000 clones listed, less than 95% were seen once. The CDR3 covers 16 residues. Germline assignment: CDR1 SGHVS and CDR2 FNYEAQ. V lost 3 bases, J lost 4 bases, and 18 bases lay in between. The sequence came from a female donor in good health, enrolled as a control in a pregnancy study. Sequenced material: peripheral blood, taken in the second trimester of pregnancy. V usage is TRBV7-6 and J usage is TRBJ2-5; D may be TRBD2 (7 bases). CDR3 coding DNA: TGTGCCAGCAGCTTGCCTGGGGGGGGCCTTGGAGAGACCCAGTACTTC. This encodes CASSLPGGGLGETQYF. Full variable domain (outside the CDR3, taken from reference TRBV7-6 and TRBJ2-5): GAGVSQSPRYKVTKRGQDVALRCDPISGHVSLYWYRQALGQGPEFLTYFNYEAQQDKSGLPNDRFSAERPEGSISTLTIQRTEQRDSAMYRCASSLPGGGLGETQYFGPGTRLLVL.